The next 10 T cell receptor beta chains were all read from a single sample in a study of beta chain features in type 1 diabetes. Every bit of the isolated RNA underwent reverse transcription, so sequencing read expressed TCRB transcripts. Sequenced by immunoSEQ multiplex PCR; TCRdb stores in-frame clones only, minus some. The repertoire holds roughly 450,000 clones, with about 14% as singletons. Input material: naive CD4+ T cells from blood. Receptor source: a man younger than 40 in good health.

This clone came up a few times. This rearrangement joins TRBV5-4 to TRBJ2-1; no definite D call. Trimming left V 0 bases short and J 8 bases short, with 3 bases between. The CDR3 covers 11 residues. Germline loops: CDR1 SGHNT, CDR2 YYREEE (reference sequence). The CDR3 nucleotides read TGTGCCAGCAGCTTGGTCGATGAGCAGTTCTTC. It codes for CASSLVDEQFF.

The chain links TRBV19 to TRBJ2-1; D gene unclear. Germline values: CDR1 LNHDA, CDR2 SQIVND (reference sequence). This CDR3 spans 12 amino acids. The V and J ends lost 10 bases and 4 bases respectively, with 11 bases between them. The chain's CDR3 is CAKLSGYNEQFF. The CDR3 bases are TGTGCCAAATTATCAGGTTACAATGAGCAGTTCTTC.

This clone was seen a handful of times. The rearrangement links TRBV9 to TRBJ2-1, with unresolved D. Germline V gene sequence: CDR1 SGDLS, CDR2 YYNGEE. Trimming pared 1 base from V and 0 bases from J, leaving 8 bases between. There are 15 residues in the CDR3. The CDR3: CASSVSWFSYNEQFF. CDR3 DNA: TGTGCCAGCAGCGTAAGCTGGTTCTCCTACAATGAGCAGTTCTTC.

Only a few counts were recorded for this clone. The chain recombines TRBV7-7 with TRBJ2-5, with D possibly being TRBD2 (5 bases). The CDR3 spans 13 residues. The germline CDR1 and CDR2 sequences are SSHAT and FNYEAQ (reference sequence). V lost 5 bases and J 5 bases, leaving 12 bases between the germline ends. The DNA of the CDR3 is TGTGCCAGCAGCCTGGACTCGAGGGAGACCCAGTACTTC. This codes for CASSLDSRETQYF. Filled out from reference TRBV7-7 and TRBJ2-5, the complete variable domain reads GAGVSQSPRYKVTKRGQDVTLRCDPISSHATLYWYQQALGQGPEFLTYFNYEAQPDKSGLPSDRFSAERPEGSISTLTIQRTEQRDSAMYRCASSLDSRETQYFGPGTRLLVL.

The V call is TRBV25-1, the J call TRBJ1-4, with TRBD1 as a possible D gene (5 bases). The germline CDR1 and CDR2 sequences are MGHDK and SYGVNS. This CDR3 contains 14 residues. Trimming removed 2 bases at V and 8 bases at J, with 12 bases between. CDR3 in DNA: TGTGCCAGCAGTGAAATGGGGCAGGGCGAAAAACTGTTTTTT. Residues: CASSEMGQGEKLFF.

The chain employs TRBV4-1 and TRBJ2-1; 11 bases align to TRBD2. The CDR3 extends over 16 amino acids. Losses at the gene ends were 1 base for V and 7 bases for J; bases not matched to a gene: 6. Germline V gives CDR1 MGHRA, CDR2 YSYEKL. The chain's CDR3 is CASSQATSGGWNEQFF. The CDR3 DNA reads TGCGCCAGCAGCCAAGCAACTAGCGGGGGCTGGAATGAGCAGTTCTTC.

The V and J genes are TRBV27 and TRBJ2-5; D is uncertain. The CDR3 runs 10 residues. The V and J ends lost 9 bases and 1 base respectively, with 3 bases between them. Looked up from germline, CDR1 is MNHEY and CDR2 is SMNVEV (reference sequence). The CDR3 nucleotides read TGTGCCAGGGGCCAAGAGACCCAGTACTTC. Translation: CARGQETQYF.

The CDR3 is CAIRTSGSRTEQFF. The CDR3 DNA is TGTGCCATTCGGACTAGCGGGAGTCGCACTGAGCAGTTCTTC. V is TRBV10-3 and J is TRBJ2-1, with 13 bases matching TRBD2. The J segment lost 9 bases and the V segment lost 9 bases, leaving 8 bases of the junction unmatched. CDR3 length equals 14 residues. Germline V lookup: CDR1 ENHRY, CDR2 SYGVKD.

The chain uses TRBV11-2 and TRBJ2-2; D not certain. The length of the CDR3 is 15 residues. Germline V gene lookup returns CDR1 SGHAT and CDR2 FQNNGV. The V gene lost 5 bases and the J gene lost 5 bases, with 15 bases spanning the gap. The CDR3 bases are TGTGCCAGCAGCCGTCTGTCCGGCCGGACCGGGGAGCTGTTTTTT. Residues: CASSRLSGRTGELFF. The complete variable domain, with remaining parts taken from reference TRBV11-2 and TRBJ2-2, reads EAGVAQSPRYKIIEKRQSVAFWCNPISGHATLYWYQQILGQGPKLLIQFQNNGVVDDSQLPKDRFSAERLKGVDSTLKIQPAKLEDSAVYLCASSRLSGRTGELFFGEGSRLTVL.

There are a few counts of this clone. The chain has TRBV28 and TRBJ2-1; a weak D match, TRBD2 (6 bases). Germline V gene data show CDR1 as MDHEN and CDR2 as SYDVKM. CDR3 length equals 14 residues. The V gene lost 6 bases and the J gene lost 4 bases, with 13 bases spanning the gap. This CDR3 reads CASRSPSVYNEQFF. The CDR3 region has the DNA TGTGCCAGCAGATCCCCTAGCGTTTACAATGAGCAGTTCTTC.